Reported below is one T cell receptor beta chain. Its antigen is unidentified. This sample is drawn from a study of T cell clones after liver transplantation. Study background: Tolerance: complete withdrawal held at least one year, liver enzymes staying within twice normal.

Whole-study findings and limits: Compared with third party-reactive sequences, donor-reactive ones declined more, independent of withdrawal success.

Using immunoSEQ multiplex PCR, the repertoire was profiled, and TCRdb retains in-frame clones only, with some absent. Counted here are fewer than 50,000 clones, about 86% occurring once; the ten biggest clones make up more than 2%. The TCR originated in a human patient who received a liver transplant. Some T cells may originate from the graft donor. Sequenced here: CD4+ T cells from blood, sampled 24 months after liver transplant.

The CDR3 sequence is CASSPRTGMMAGELFF. The CDR3 DNA reads TGTGCCAGCAGTCCCCGGACAGGGATGATGGCCGGGGAGCTGTTTTTT. The chain recombines TRBV27 with TRBJ2-2; 8 positions match TRBD1. After removal of 5 bases from V and 6 bases from J, the junction contained 11 bases not matched to a gene. CDR3 size: 16 residues. CDR1 MNHEY and CDR2 SMNVEV come from the germline V gene (reference sequence).